This T cell receptor (beta chain) was documented in a study of PD-1 blockade in mismatch repair-deficient tumors. Measured with immunoSEQ multiplex PCR; TCRdb has only the in-frame clones, and not every one. The sample consists of 90,000 to 130,000 clones, over 60% of them appearing once. V was clipped by 5 bases and J by 1 base, with 10 bases between them. Germline V CDR1 and CDR2: SGDLS, YYNGEE. This CDR3 comprises 13 residues. The sequenced sample was peripheral blood, obtained about 60 weeks after starting pembrolizumab. V is TRBV9 and J is TRBJ2-7, with D possibly matching TRBD1 (5 bases). The sequence came from an adult with mismatch repair-deficient cancer. The CDR3 sequence: CASRGDSSYEQYF. DNA for the CDR3: TGTGCCAGCAGAGGTGACAGTTCCTACGAGCAGTACTTC.